One sample yielded the 6 T cell receptor beta chains listed below, sequenced in a study of metastatic and nonmetastatic thyroid tumors (dated by TCRdb to 2020 to 2021). Before undergoing thyroid surgery, none of the patients had been given any kind of treatment. The library was generated by PCR. TCRdb shows the sequencer as Illumina HiSeq 4000. TCRdb cleaned the public reads at Q25 with fastp, built clones with MiXCR and kept in-frame beta chains. The sample contains roughly 44,000 clones, approximately 24% of them found a single time. About 14% of the sample is in the top ten clones. Sequenced material: tumor tissue. The receptors shown here come from a female donor with papillary thyroid cancer or a benign thyroid nodule (not recorded which). Some clones in this sample may be carry-over from other donors' samples.

This chain connects TRBV5-1 to TRBJ2-3; a possible D gene is TRBD2 (5 bases). The CDR3 contains 14 residues. Deletions cut 5 bases from V and 2 bases from J, with 12 bases between. Germline V gene sequence: CDR1 SGHRS, CDR2 YFSETQ. CDR3 in DNA: TGCGCCAGCAGTCTAGCTGGGCCCACAGATACGCAGTATTTT. It specifies CASSLAGPTDTQYF.

This clone was picked up many times. V usage is TRBV12-3 or TRBV12-4 and J usage is TRBJ2-3; D not resolved. V was cut by 4 bases and J by 2 bases, with 7 bases left in between. The CDR3 spans 13 residues. CDR3 coding DNA: TGTGCCAGCAGTTCGGCTTACACAGATACGCAGTATTTT. This translates into CASSSAYTDTQYF.

In its sample, this clone was seen a few times. This could be a read error, since a much larger clone is one nucleotide away. This chain joins TRBV5-1 and TRBJ1-5; D is possibly TRBD1 (5 bases). The CDR3 consists of 13 residues. Trimming removed 2 bases from V and 7 bases from J, with 10 bases in between. Germline loops: CDR1 SGHRS, CDR2 YFSETQ. The CDR3 reads CASSFGGGQPQHF. As DNA, the CDR3 is TGCGCCAGCAGCTTTGGGGGTGGCCAGCCCCAGCATTTT.

This clone was observed at least ten times. V gene TRBV19 combines with J gene TRBJ2-6; TRBD1 matches at 9 bases. Per germline, CDR1 LNHDA and CDR2 SQIVND (reference sequence). CDR3 length: 17 amino acids. Trimming at V came to 6 bases and at J to 4 bases, leaving 10 bases not matched to a gene. CDR3 in DNA: TGTGCCAGTAGACAGGGGGCGACCCTTGGCGGGGCCAACGTCCTGACTTTC. Encoded protein: CASRQGATLGGANVLTF.

Sample share makes this clone medium-sized. The chain links TRBV6-1 to TRBJ2-5; D perhaps matches TRBD1 (6 bases). CDR3 length: 15 amino acids. The germline V gene encodes CDR1 MNHNS and CDR2 SASEGT. V lost 5 bases and J lost 1, with 14 bases in between. The CDR3 here is CASSLPGHPQETQYF. CDR3 in DNA: TGTGCCAGCAGTCTCCCGGGACACCCCCAAGAGACCCAGTACTTC.

In its sample, this clone ranks as medium-sized (0.01 to 0.1%). The rearrangement uses TRBV3-1 and TRBJ1-2; D is uncertain. V gave up 0 bases and J gave up 2 bases, with 10 bases separating them. From germline, CDR1 is LGHDT and CDR2 YNNKEL (reference sequence). This CDR3 has 15 residues. The CDR3, as DNA: TGTGCCAGCAGCCAAGACACCCGGGAGAACTATGGCTACACCTTC. This sequence encodes CASSQDTRENYGYTF.